This T cell receptor beta chain was captured by sequencing in a study of beta chain features in type 1 diabetes. Findings and caveats of the study: Since sequencing was performed on cDNA, cells with high TCR expression could be over-represented.

The study reverse transcribed the entire isolated RNA, so it sequenced expressed TCRB transcripts. Measured with immunoSEQ multiplex PCR; TCRdb has only the in-frame clones, and not every one. The sample has a few hundred thousand clones, about 18% seen once; the top ten hold under 0.05%. In regard to this clone: Its specificity is unknown.

Germline values: CDR1 LNHDA, CDR2 SQIVND (reference sequence). This CDR3 has 13 residues. The germline V and J ends were trimmed by 3 bases and 4 bases, with 4 bases remaining between them. Sequenced: naive CD4+ T cells from blood. This clonotype originated in a young woman in good health. The chain uses TRBV19 and TRBJ2-6; the D is unclear. The CDR3 here is CASSISGANVLTF. The CDR3 DNA sequence: TGTGCCAGTAGTATCTCCGGGGCCAACGTCCTGACTTTC.